This TCR beta chain was identified during a study of cytomegalovirus exposure and HLA in healthy donors (dated by TCRdb to about 2017). At the level of the whole study: An earlier analysis of approximately 640 of the donors reported more than 250 Gb of sequence data and 120 million or so unique TCR beta sequences from 150 million to 200 million T cells. Using immunosequencing, the study profiled T cell repertoires from around 680 subjects and related those repertoires to cytomegalovirus serostatus. In an earlier analysis of more than 550 of the donors, high-throughput TCR beta sequencing was used to judge whether each TCR beta V gene segment behaved as functional or pseudogenic. A later genetic analysis used genome-wide SNP genotypes for about 60% of the 666 donors, treating that subset as a discovery cohort. Donor age, sex, ethnicity and CMV serostatus were compiled together with the repertoire data. In addition to the first cohort of 666 subjects, a separate validation cohort of approximately 130 different subjects was used. All discovery cohort repertoires had been generated on a single sequencing platform. To predict cytomegalovirus infection status, the study brought together high-throughput TCR immunosequencing, statistical association of individual TCRs with disease status, and machine learning. In a later analysis, previously published TCR beta repertoires from about 640 donors were re-analyzed and high-resolution HLA genotyping was added so that TCR occurrence patterns could be studied. Both class I and class II loci were covered by HLA typing, at four-digit resolution. Typing coverage varied by locus: roughly 620-640 donors for A, B, C, DRB1 and DQB1; more than 500 for DQA1; approximately 570 for DPA1; roughly 450 for DPB1. Approximately 300 gigabases of sequencing data and approximately 91 million unique TCR sequences made up an early release that covered 500 to 650 HLA-typed donors. The study was designed to test whether signatures of past pathogen exposure could be identified by cataloging public T cell receptors. Among almost 400 genotyped donors of the cohort, an average of around 240,000 unique TCR beta nucleotide sequences were sequenced per donor, roughly a sixth of them non-productive. Of the 300 to 450 genotyped donors, approximately 83% fell in the genetic ancestry cluster associated with self-reported Caucasian donors. Rather than drawing on any new phenotypic data, the later analysis identified candidate immune exposures from TCR beta sequences and the way those sequences occurred across donors. Because of strong linkage in the cohort, a handful of DR-DQ haplotypes were treated as single units for association and clustering.

Turning to this clone: Its binding antigen is unknown.

Receptor amplification or capture employed the immunoSEQ multiplex PCR assay. For the multiplex PCR, a mixture combining 60 forward primers for TCR Vbeta segments and 13 reverse primers for TCR Jbeta segments was used. The CDR3 region of rearranged TCR beta genes was amplified from genomic DNA by a multiplex PCR assay. On the Illumina HiSeq System, the amplified TCR beta libraries were sequenced as 87-base-pair reads. The paper's processing steps were these. A later analysis counted about 76 million unique TCR beta chains across the 550 to 700 repertoires, and around 9.9 million of these chains were shared by at least two donors. Raw reads were error-corrected and collapsed into unique sequences with a nearest-neighbor algorithm that merged closely related sequences to remove PCR and sequencing errors. CDR3 sequences were aligned to IMGT reference sequences to assign V, D and J gene segments. For a sequence to be retained, at least a six-nucleotide match to both a V gene segment and a J gene segment was required. Rearrangements were called productive when the CDR3 lacked stop codons and stayed in frame with V and J; all others were non-productive. Following IMGT convention, CDR3 was defined as the stretch from the second conserved V-encoded cysteine up to the conserved J-encoded phenylalanine. The earlier analysis of some 600 of the donors excluded sequences that lacked an unambiguous match to a single V gene segment. In an earlier analysis of several hundred of the donors, V segments were called functional above 56.7% productive rearrangements and were called segregating when the between-donor standard deviation exceeded 5%. A statistical classification framework was developed to diagnose cytomegalovirus status using the catalog of TCR beta chain sequences. A later analysis assigned V and J genes by comparing TCR nucleotide sequences with IMGT/GENE-DB human TR gene sequences. Using the TCRdist pipeline, a later analysis assigned CDR3 sequences along with most-parsimonious VDJ recombination scenarios. A later analysis defined each TCR beta chain by its CDR3 amino acid sequence plus V-gene family, and excluded reads lacking a unique V-gene family. To address suspected cross-contamination and a sequencing artifact, a later analysis removed approximately 600 highly shared, low-generation-probability nucleotide sequences. For each public chain, a later analysis derived a clonal expansion index from normalized ranks of inferred template counts within each repertoire. A later analysis computed generation probabilities with a VDJ recombination model fitted to out-of-frame rearrangements, and checked the results against IGoR. A later analysis scored TCR-TCR, TCR-HLA and TCR-CMV co-occurrence with hypergeometric tests, applying a repertoire-size bias correction to TCR pairs. False discovery rates were estimated in a later analysis by permuting HLA or CMV assignments 20 times. In a later analysis, co-occurring TCRs were grouped using DBSCAN, with TCRdist sequence similarity added in when clustering inside HLA-allele-positive subsets. Repertoires with fewer than 30,000 or more than 120,000 public chains were left out of co-occurrence clustering, as were roughly five repertoires with anomalous nucleotide sharing. TCRdb stores this immuneACCESS table with in-frame sequences only. Part of the clones is absent; in the studies checked, under half of the shortfall reflects unresolved V genes, and no reason is known for the rest. That table supplies the V and J calls and clone size; D and trimming were determined from the DNA. Per the sample table, the count is about 34,000 clones. 3% to 3.5% of the sample is taken by the ten largest.

Based on the germline V gene (reference sequence), the CDR1 and CDR2 sequences are LNHDA and SQIVND. The CDR3 spans 15 residues, from the cysteine through the phenylalanine. Left in the record is the CDR3 DNA by itself, 45 bases read in frame from the first base. Trimmed from V: 5 bases; trimmed from J: 5 bases; junction bases lacking a gene match: 10. In total, just over 650 healthy bone marrow donors made up the cohort. At the time of sampling, every cohort member was nominally healthy, though immune exposures that went unrecorded were likely present. The donor tested CMV seropositive and was one of the 289 seropositive cohort members. Each donor provided a peripheral blood sample, and peripheral blood mononuclear cells were used for TCR beta sequencing. Genomic DNA extraction from the blood cell samples was performed with the Qiagen DNeasy Blood Extraction Kit. Overall results and qualifications from the work: In a later genetic analysis, a missense DCLRE1C variant was associated with V-gene and J-gene trimming of TCR beta chains, and the association was replicated in an independent cohort. Some IMGT-functional V segments, including TRBV6-2 and TRBV6-3, could not be told apart with the 87-base-pair reads, so those segments were excluded. According to a later genetic analysis, donors in an Asian-associated ancestry cluster had fewer N-insertions in productive TCRs than the roughly 670-donor mean. According to a later analysis, TCR association rates differed among HLA loci, with DRB1 alleles showing the most associated TCRs and HLA-C alleles showing the fewest. A further reported finding was that TCR beta sequences accurately predicted the HLA-A and HLA-B alleles for most subjects in the first cohort. A group of highly shared sequence variants was considered likely to be a technical artifact of the sequencing pipeline. According to a later analysis, parvovirus B19, influenza, CMV and Epstein-Barr virus appeared linked to several top co-occurrence clusters. Linkage disequilibrium might explain the correlated functional status among segregating V segments, but an unknown experimental factor could not be excluded. Because some donors lacked HLA typing at each locus, the association tests relied only on the typed subset. The authors suggested that the approach could potentially be generalized to other disease states and immunological phenotypes. Immune exposure information for the cohort was limited to CMV serostatus. An earlier analysis of approximately 600 of the donors showed that most TCR beta V segments appeared in productive rearrangements either about 87% or about 30% of the time, which broadly matched IMGT annotations. Most CMV-associated TCR beta chains appeared to be HLA-restricted in a later analysis, and the HLA associations seemed to be driven largely by CMV exposure. When HLA alleles, especially DR and DQ, strongly co-occurred, attributing TCR associations to individual alleles was difficult. The classifier was reported to diagnose cytomegalovirus status with high specificity and sensitivity in both the original cohort and the validation cohort. Sequencing depth was assumed to be roughly uniform across donors in the presence/absence analyses, though that assumption may not hold. In the study, approximately 160 TCR beta chains were listed as associated with cytomegalovirus. Specific HLA alleles were associated with more than 15,000 TCR beta sequences at a false discovery rate of 0.05 in a later analysis. Because counts were too low, under 20 rarely observed V segments, including chromosome 9 orphons, were left out of the earlier analysis of 587 of the donors. Three of the identified cytomegalovirus-associated TCR beta chains were confirmed in vitro to be specific for cytomegalovirus antigens. Across donors, most TCR sequences were observed very rarely, whereas some public TCRs were present in many individuals. Only TCR beta chains were sequenced in this cohort, and the absence of alpha or paired-chain data limited detectable features. In a later analysis, HLA-associated TCR beta chains were found to be more clonally expanded and to have lower generation probabilities than equally common non-associated chains.

The chain couples TRBV19 to TRBJ1-1, and 8 junctional nucleotides match TRBD1. The sequence was collected from a woman in her thirties or forties in good health and CMV-seropositive. Specimen: PBMCs. The bases are TGTGCCAGTAGTCTGACCGGACAGGGCGCTACTGAAGCTTTCTTT. Translation gives CASSLTGQGATEAFF. Outside the CDR3, residues come from the reference TRBV19 and TRBJ1-1 proteins, so the full variable domain is: DGGITQSPKYLFRKEGQNVTLSCEQNLNHDAMYWYRQDPGQGLRLIYYSQIVNDFQKGDIAEGYSVSREKKESFPLTVTSAQKNPTAFYLCASSLTGQGATEAFFGQGTRLTVV.